This T cell receptor (beta chain) was profiled in a study of blood T cell repertoires in COVID-19. TCRdb's copy holds only in-frame clones and misses some; the assay was immunoSEQ multiplex PCR. The sample records nearly 200,000 clones, roughly 84% being singletons. The CDR3 has 15 residues. V lost 4 bases, J lost 1 base, and 11 bases lay in between. Germline V gene lookup returns CDR1 LGHDT and CDR2 YNNKEL (reference sequence). The TCR sequence derives from a man in his forties who had recovered from COVID-19. The chain has TRBV3-1 (or the pseudogene TRBV3-2) and TRBJ2-1; D is perhaps TRBD1 (5 bases). Sequencing used PBMCs or T cells enriched from blood (not recorded which). CDR3 in DNA: TGTGCCAGCAGCCCTGGGGCGTCGTCCTACAATGAGCAGTTCTTC. Amino acids: CASSPGASSYNEQFF.